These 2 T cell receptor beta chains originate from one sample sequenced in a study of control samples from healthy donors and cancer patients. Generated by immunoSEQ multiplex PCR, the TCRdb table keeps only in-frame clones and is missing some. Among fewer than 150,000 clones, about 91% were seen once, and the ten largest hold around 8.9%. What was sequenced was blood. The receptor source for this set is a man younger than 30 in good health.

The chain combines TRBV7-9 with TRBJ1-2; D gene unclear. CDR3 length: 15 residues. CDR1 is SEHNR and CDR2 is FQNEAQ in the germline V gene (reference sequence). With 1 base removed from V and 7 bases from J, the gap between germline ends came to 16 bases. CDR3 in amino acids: CASSLGWELSSGYTF. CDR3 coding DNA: TGTGCCAGCAGCTTAGGATGGGAGCTGTCCTCTGGCTACACCTTC.

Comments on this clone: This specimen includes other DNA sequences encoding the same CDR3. The CDR3 nucleotides read TGCGCCAGCAGCTTGGCCGGCCGAGGAAACACCATATATTTT. Translated: CASSLAGRGNTIYF. This sequence joins TRBV5-1 and TRBJ1-3; no reliable D call. CDR3 length: 14 amino acids. Germline V gene lookup returns CDR1 SGHRS and CDR2 YFSETQ. V was clipped by 0 bases and J by 4 bases, with 8 bases between them.